This TCR beta chain was recorded in a study of cytomegalovirus exposure and HLA in healthy donors. Overall study results and limits: Association of a missense DCLRE1C variant with TCR beta V- and J-gene trimming was reported in a later analysis. Later analysis reportedly placed an Asian-associated ancestry cluster below the approximately 680-donor mean in N-insertions. The records held CMV serostatus as the only immune exposure information.

Deletions cut 2 bases from V and 5 bases from J, with 13 bases between. The germline CDR1 and CDR2 sequences are SGHDT and YYEEEE. The CDR3 extends over 14 amino acids. 60 Vbeta and 13 Jbeta primers were used in PCR. Produced via immunoSEQ multiplex PCR; TCRdb's table is partial and in-frame only. The sample shows under 150,000 clones, about 80% of them seen only once. For this clone: What it binds is not known.

The specimen sequenced was PBMCs. The chain couples TRBV5-6 to TRBJ1-1; D possibly corresponds to TRBD1 (5 bases). This receptor was taken from a man aged 40-49 years in good health and CMV-seropositive. CDR3 protein: CASSFRQGRTEAFF. The CDR3, as DNA: TGTGCCAGCAGCTTCAGGCAGGGTCGGACTGAAGCTTTCTTT.